This T cell receptor beta chain was sequenced for a study of control samples from healthy donors and cancer patients. V lost 5 bases and J lost 3, with 10 bases in between. The CDR3 runs 14 residues. Germline V gene lookup returns CDR1 KGHSH and CDR2 LQKENI. This table comes from immunoSEQ multiplex PCR, and its TCRdb copy is limited to in-frame clones, with some not included. The table has approximately 3,200 clones, nearly 80% seen once. The sequencing sample was made of formalin-fixed, paraffin-embedded tissue. The chain uses TRBV18 and TRBJ2-2, with a tentative D call TRBD1 (5 bases). The source is a male donor with melanoma. The CDR3 is CASSIGVDTGELFF. Written as DNA, the CDR3 is TGTGCCAGCTCAATAGGGGTGGACACCGGGGAGCTGTTTTTT.